These T cell receptor beta chains were read from a single sample in a study of cytomegalovirus exposure and HLA in healthy donors. Generated by immunoSEQ multiplex PCR, the TCRdb table keeps only in-frame clones and is missing some. The repertoire includes roughly 100,000 clones, about 70% of them detected once, and about 3.5% sits in the top ten. The sequencing input was PBMCs. The source is a man under 40 in good health and CMV-seronegative. The CDR3 runs from the conserved cysteine through the conserved F or W. A D gene is named only where the DNA matches it firmly. Size is omitted from some rows. Given values are once, few, many or a class for expanded clones.

V: TRBV6-6; J: TRBJ2-1; D: NA; size: NA; CDR3: CASRTGGVGSYNEQFF; DNA: TGTGCCAGCAGAACAGGGGGGGTAGGGTCCTACAATGAGCAGTTCTTC
V: TRBV9; J: TRBJ2-5; D: TRBD2; size: NA; CDR3: CASSGLAGVGETQYF; DNA: TGTGCCAGCAGCGGGCTAGCGGGAGTTGGGGAGACCCAGTACTTC
V: TRBV27; J: TRBJ1-1; D: TRBD1; size: NA; CDR3: CASTRQGNTEAFF; DNA: TGTGCCAGCACGCGACAGGGGAACACTGAAGCTTTCTTT
V: TRBV27; J: TRBJ2-1; D: TRBD2; size: NA; CDR3: CASSWRERPYNEQFF; DNA: TGTGCCAGCAGTTGGCGGGAGAGGCCCTACAATGAGCAGTTCTTC
V: TRBV18; J: TRBJ2-1; D: TRBD2; size: NA; CDR3: CASSPLSGSYNEQFF; DNA: TGTGCCAGCTCACCACTGAGCGGGAGCTACAATGAGCAGTTCTTC
V: TRBV20-1; J: TRBJ2-1; D: NA; size: once; CDR3: CSAQWYNEQFF; DNA: TGCAGTGCGCAGTGGTACAATGAGCAGTTCTTC
V: TRBV27; J: TRBJ2-5; D: NA; size: once; CDR3: CASSLSLSWQETQYF; DNA: TGTGCCAGCAGTTTATCTTTGAGTTGGCAAGAGACCCAGTACTTC
V: TRBV7-9; J: TRBJ2-7; D: TRBD1; size: NA; CDR3: CASSLTGQGADEQYF; DNA: TGTGCCAGCAGCTTAACAGGACAGGGGGCGGACGAGCAGTACTTC
V: TRBV27; J: TRBJ1-5; D: NA; size: NA; CDR3: CASSSGRNQPQHF; DNA: TGTGCCAGCAGTTCGGGTCGCAATCAGCCCCAGCATTTT
V: TRBV7-9; J: TRBJ2-2; D: NA; size: NA; CDR3: CASSPTVNTGELFF; DNA: TGTGCCAGCAGCCCGACAGTAAACACCGGGGAGCTGTTTTTT
V: TRBV7-9; J: TRBJ2-3; D: TRBD2; size: NA; CDR3: CASSLRWSGSPDTQYF; DNA: TGTGCCAGCAGCCTTAGGTGGAGCGGGAGCCCAGATACGCAGTATTTT
V: TRBV19; J: TRBJ1-3; D: TRBD1; size: once; CDR3: CASRRGTAPNTIYF; DNA: TGTGCCAGTAGGAGGGGGACAGCCCCAAACACCATATATTTT
V: TRBV2; J: TRBJ2-2; D: TRBD2; size: NA; CDR3: CASSEAGGRTGELFF; DNA: TGTGCCAGCAGTGAGGCGGGAGGGCGCACCGGGGAGCTGTTTTTT
V: TRBV9; J: TRBJ1-4; D: TRBD1; size: NA; CDR3: CASSGTGGPGEKLFF; DNA: TGTGCCAGCAGCGGCACAGGGGGTCCGGGGGAAAAACTGTTTTTT
V: TRBV27; J: TRBJ2-1; D: NA; size: NA; CDR3: CASSPFSNEQFF; DNA: TGTGCCAGCAGTCCCTTCTCGAATGAGCAGTTCTTC
V: TRBV7-3; J: TRBJ2-1; D: NA; size: NA; CDR3: CASSFSGTRPFF; DNA: TGTGCCAGCAGCTTCTCCGGGACTCGGCCGTTCTTC
V: TRBV28; J: TRBJ1-5; D: TRBD1; size: NA; CDR3: CASSYQGVNQPQHF; DNA: TGTGCCAGCAGCTACCAGGGGGTCAATCAGCCCCAGCATTTT
V: TRBV6-4; J: TRBJ2-1; D: TRBD2; size: NA; CDR3: CASSALPGGQYNEQFF; DNA: TGTGCCAGCAGTGCCCTCCCGGGAGGGCAGTACAATGAGCAGTTCTTC
V: TRBV27; J: TRBJ2-7; D: TRBD1; size: NA; CDR3: CASRRRTGESEQYF; DNA: TGTGCCAGCAGGCGCCGGACAGGGGAGAGCGAGCAGTACTTC
V: TRBV5-4; J: TRBJ2-7; D: NA; size: NA; CDR3: CASSLGGIFSYEQYF; DNA: TGTGCCAGCAGCTTGGGAGGGATCTTCTCCTACGAGCAGTACTTC
V: TRBV29-1; J: TRBJ2-1; D: TRBD2; size: NA; CDR3: CSASSREGRFTFF; DNA: TGCAGCGCCTCTTCGCGGGAGGGCCGGTTCACGTTCTTC
V: TRBV27; J: TRBJ2-7; D: NA; size: NA; CDR3: CASSSLQGSKESEQYF; DNA: TGTGCCAGCAGTTCCCTACAGGGAAGCAAGGAAAGCGAGCAGTACTTC
V: TRBV4-1; J: TRBJ2-1; D: NA; size: NA; CDR3: CASSRDYYNEQFF; DNA: TGCGCCAGCAGCCGAGACTACTACAATGAGCAGTTCTTC
V: TRBV10-1; J: TRBJ1-5; D: NA; size: NA; CDR3: CASSECTRVSNQPQHF; DNA: TGCGCCAGCAGTGAGTGTACGAGGGTTAGCAATCAGCCCCAGCATTTT
V: TRBV7-2; J: TRBJ2-3; D: NA; size: once; CDR3: CASSLAPTSADTQYF; DNA: TGTGCCAGCAGCTTAGCTCCGACTAGTGCAGATACGCAGTATTTT
V: TRBV18; J: TRBJ1-3; D: TRBD1; size: NA; CDR3: CASSLSVPGGRNTIYF; DNA: TGTGCCAGCTCACTATCTGTACCAGGGGGAAGAAACACCATATATTTT
V: TRBV7-6; J: TRBJ2-5; D: TRBD1; size: NA; CDR3: CASSHQVGTAQETQYF; DNA: TGTGCCAGCAGCCATCAGGTGGGGACAGCCCAAGAGACCCAGTACTTC
V: TRBV28; J: TRBJ1-2; D: NA; size: few; CDR3: CASSLMWRIGDYGYTF; DNA: TGTGCCAGCAGTTTAATGTGGCGCATCGGGGACTATGGCTACACCTTC
V: TRBV5-1; J: TRBJ2-7; D: NA; size: NA; CDR3: CASSSGLQRRTYEQYF; DNA: TGCGCCAGCAGCTCCGGGTTACAGCGGAGGACCTACGAGCAGTACTTC
V: TRBV28; J: TRBJ1-1; D: NA; size: NA; CDR3: CASSFYSEAFF; DNA: TGTGCCAGCAGTTTTTATTCTGAAGCTTTCTTT
V: TRBV10-3; J: TRBJ1-1; D: NA; size: NA; CDR3: CAISVEGNTEAFF; DNA: TGTGCCATCAGTGTCGAGGGGAACACTGAAGCTTTCTTT
V: TRBV5-4; J: TRBJ2-7; D: TRBD2; size: few; CDR3: CASSVTGLAGYEQYF; DNA: TGTGCCAGCAGCGTAACGGGACTAGCGGGCTACGAGCAGTACTTC
V: TRBV7-9; J: TRBJ2-5; D: TRBD2; size: few; CDR3: CASSHSGIEETQYF; DNA: TGTGCCAGCAGCCATAGCGGGATCGAAGAGACCCAGTACTTC
V: TRBV5-6; J: TRBJ2-1; D: NA; size: NA; CDR3: CASSLGGVSYNEQFF; DNA: TGTGCCAGCAGCTTGGGCGGGGTCTCCTACAATGAGCAGTTCTTC
V: TRBV10-3; J: TRBJ2-5; D: TRBD2; size: NA; CDR3: CAISESIAGMETQYF; DNA: TGTGCCATCAGTGAGTCGATAGCGGGAATGGAGACCCAGTACTTC
V: TRBV19; J: TRBJ1-5; D: NA; size: NA; CDR3: CASSPRGNQPQHF; DNA: TGTGCCAGTAGTCCCAGGGGAAATCAGCCCCAGCATTTT
V: TRBV5-1; J: TRBJ2-3; D: TRBD2; size: NA; CDR3: CASSSLAGEGTDTQYF; DNA: TGCGCCAGCAGCTCACTAGCGGGAGAGGGCACAGATACGCAGTATTTT
V: TRBV6-5; J: TRBJ1-2; D: TRBD1; size: NA; CDR3: CASSPGQGKGVGYTF; DNA: TGTGCCAGCAGTCCGGGACAGGGGAAGGGAGTTGGCTACACCTTC
V: TRBV29-1; J: TRBJ2-1; D: TRBD2; size: few; CDR3: CSVTGTSGSVEQFF; DNA: TGCAGCGTTACCGGGACTAGCGGGAGTGTTGAGCAGTTCTTC
V: TRBV7-3; J: TRBJ2-5; D: TRBD1; size: NA; CDR3: CASSTYGQGGQEAQYF; DNA: TGTGCCAGCAGCACCTACGGACAGGGGGGACAAGAGGCCCAGTACTTC
V: TRBV7-9; J: TRBJ1-2; D: NA; size: NA; CDR3: CASSPDRWQYGYTF; DNA: TGTGCCAGCAGCCCAGACAGGTGGCAGTATGGCTACACCTTC
V: TRBV28; J: TRBJ1-5; D: NA; size: NA; CDR3: CASSHRTGRFGNQPQHF; DNA: TGTGCCAGCAGCCACCGGACTGGGAGGTTTGGCAATCAGCCCCAGCATTTT
V: TRBV29-1; J: TRBJ1-2; D: NA; size: NA; CDR3: CSAGPGDRDGYTF; DNA: TGCAGCGCCGGGCCAGGGGATAGGGATGGCTACACCTTC
V: TRBV4-3; J: TRBJ2-5; D: TRBD2; size: few; CDR3: CASSQGVSGRAGLQETQYF; DNA: TGCGCCAGCAGCCAAGGGGTTAGCGGGAGGGCCGGTTTACAAGAGACCCAGTACTTC
V: TRBV2; J: TRBJ1-1; D: NA; size: once; CDR3: CASREGKNTEAFF; DNA: TGTGCCAGCAGGGAGGGGAAGAACACTGAAGCTTTCTTT
V: TRBV9; J: TRBJ1-2; D: TRBD1; size: NA; CDR3: CASSAWTGALQDYGYTF; DNA: TGTGCCAGCAGCGCCTGGACAGGGGCCTTACAGGACTATGGCTACACCTTC
V: TRBV5-1; J: TRBJ1-1; D: TRBD1; size: NA; CDR3: CASSPTGDTEAFF; DNA: TGCGCCAGCAGCCCAACAGGGGACACTGAAGCTTTCTTT
V: TRBV2; J: TRBJ2-7; D: NA; size: few; CDR3: CASSVLIGTSSPYEQYF; DNA: TGTGCCAGCAGCGTGTTAATTGGGACATCTTCCCCCTACGAGCAGTACTTC
V: TRBV6-4; J: TRBJ1-5; D: NA; size: NA; CDR3: CASSDSGDTRTNQPQHF; DNA: TGTGCCAGCAGTGACTCGGGGGACACCAGGACCAATCAGCCCCAGCATTTT
V: TRBV14; J: TRBJ2-2; D: NA; size: NA; CDR3: CASSQGLTRPGELFF; DNA: TGTGCCAGCAGCCAAGGGTTGACTAGACCCGGGGAGCTGTTTTTT
V: TRBV5-1; J: TRBJ2-7; D: TRBD2; size: NA; CDR3: CASSHGGSGAEQYF; DNA: TGCGCCAGCAGCCATGGAGGCAGCGGGGCGGAGCAGTACTTC
V: TRBV6-6; J: TRBJ1-5; D: TRBD1; size: NA; CDR3: CASSYATGEGNQPQHF; DNA: TGTGCCAGCAGTTACGCCACAGGGGAAGGAAATCAGCCCCAGCATTTT
V: TRBV28; J: TRBJ2-7; D: TRBD1; size: NA; CDR3: CASSDHRGDEQYF; DNA: TGTGCCAGCAGTGACCACAGGGGCGACGAGCAGTACTTC
V: TRBV13; J: TRBJ2-7; D: NA; size: NA; CDR3: CASSLPSSYEQYF; DNA: TGTGCCAGCAGCCTACCGAGCTCCTACGAGCAGTACTTC
V: TRBV6-6; J: TRBJ1-2; D: NA; size: few; CDR3: CASSSGAGGGYTF; DNA: TGTGCCAGCAGTTCGGGGGCGGGAGGTGGCTACACCTTC
V: TRBV4-2; J: TRBJ2-3; D: TRBD2; size: NA; CDR3: CASSQEVPSGMADTQYF; DNA: TGTGCCAGCAGCCAAGAAGTCCCTAGCGGGATGGCAGATACGCAGTATTTT
V: TRBV7-2; J: TRBJ2-7; D: NA; size: NA; CDR3: CASSLSLTGTYEQYF; DNA: TGTGCCAGCAGCCTTAGTCTAACGGGAACCTACGAGCAGTACTTC
V: TRBV9; J: TRBJ2-1; D: NA; size: NA; CDR3: CASSVVGVGSYNEQFF; DNA: TGTGCCAGCAGCGTAGTAGGGGTGGGCTCCTACAATGAGCAGTTCTTC
V: TRBV28; J: TRBJ2-7; D: TRBD1; size: few; CDR3: CASRSGTGPYEQYF; DNA: TGTGCCAGCAGGTCCGGGACAGGGCCCTACGAGCAGTACTTC